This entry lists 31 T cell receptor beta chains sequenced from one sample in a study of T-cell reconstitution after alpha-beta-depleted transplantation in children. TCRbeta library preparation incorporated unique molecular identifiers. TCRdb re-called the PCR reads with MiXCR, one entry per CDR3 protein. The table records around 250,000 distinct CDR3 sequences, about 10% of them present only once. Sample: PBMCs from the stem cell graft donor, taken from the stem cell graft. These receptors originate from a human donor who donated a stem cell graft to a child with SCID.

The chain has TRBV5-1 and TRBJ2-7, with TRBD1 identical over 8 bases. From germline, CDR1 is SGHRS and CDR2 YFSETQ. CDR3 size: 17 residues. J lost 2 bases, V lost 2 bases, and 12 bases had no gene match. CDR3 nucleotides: TGCGCCAGCAGCTTCAGGGGGCTGCTAGGGATCCCCTACGAGCAGTACTTC. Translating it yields CASSFRGLLGIPYEQYF.

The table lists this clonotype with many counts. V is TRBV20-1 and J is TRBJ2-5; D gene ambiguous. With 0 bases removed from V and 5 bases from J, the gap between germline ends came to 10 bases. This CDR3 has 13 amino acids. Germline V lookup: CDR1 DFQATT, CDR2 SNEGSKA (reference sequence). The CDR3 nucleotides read TGCAGTGCTAGAGAGTCCGGCGTGGAGACCCAGTACTTC. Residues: CSARESGVETQYF.

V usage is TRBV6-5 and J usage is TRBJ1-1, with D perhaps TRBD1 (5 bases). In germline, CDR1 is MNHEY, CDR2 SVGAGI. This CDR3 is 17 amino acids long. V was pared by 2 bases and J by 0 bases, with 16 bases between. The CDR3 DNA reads TGTGCCAGCAGTTACGGTTTGGGGCAGTACATGAACACTGAAGCTTTCTTT. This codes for CASSYGLGQYMNTEAFF.

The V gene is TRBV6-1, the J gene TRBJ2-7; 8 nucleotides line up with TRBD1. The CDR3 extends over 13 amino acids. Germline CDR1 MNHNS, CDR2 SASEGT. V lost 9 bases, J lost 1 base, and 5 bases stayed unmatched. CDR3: CASSTGESYEQYF. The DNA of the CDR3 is TGTGCCAGTTCGACAGGGGAGTCCTACGAGCAGTACTTC.

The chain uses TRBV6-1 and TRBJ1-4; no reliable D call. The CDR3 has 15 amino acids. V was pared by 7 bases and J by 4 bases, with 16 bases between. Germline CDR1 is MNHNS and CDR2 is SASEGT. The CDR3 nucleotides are TGTGCCAGCACCCGAGGTTGGGGAAATAATGAAAAACTGTTTTTT. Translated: CASTRGWGNNEKLFF.

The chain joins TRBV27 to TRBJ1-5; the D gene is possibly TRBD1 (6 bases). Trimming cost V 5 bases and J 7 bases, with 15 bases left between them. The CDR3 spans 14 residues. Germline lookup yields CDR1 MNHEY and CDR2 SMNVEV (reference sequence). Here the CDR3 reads CASSPFRGGQPQHF. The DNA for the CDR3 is TGTGCCAGCAGTCCGTTCAGGGGAGGCCAGCCCCAGCATTTT.

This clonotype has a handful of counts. The CDR3 DNA reads TGTGCCAGCAGCTTGGAGGACAGGCCGGGCGGGGAGCTGTTTTTT. It codes for CASSLEDRPGGELFF. The chain couples TRBV5-5 to TRBJ2-2; 7 positions match TRBD1. V lost 0 bases and J lost 7; bases outside the gene matches: 6. Germline values: CDR1 SGHKS, CDR2 YYEKEE (reference sequence). The CDR3 sequence is 15 residues long. The whole variable domain, filled in from reference TRBV5-5 and TRBJ2-2, reads DAGVTQSPTHLIKTRGQQVTLRCSPISGHKSVSWYQQVLGQGPQFIFQYYEKEERGRGNFPDRFSARQFPNYSSELNVNALLLGDSALYLCASSLEDRPGGELFFGEGSRLTVL.

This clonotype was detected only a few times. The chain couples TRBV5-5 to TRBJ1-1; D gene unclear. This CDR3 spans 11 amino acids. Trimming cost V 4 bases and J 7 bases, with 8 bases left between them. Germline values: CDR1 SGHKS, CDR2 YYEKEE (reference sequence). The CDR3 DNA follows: TGTGCCAGCAGCCTGGAGGGTGAAGCTTTCTTT. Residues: CASSLEGEAFF.

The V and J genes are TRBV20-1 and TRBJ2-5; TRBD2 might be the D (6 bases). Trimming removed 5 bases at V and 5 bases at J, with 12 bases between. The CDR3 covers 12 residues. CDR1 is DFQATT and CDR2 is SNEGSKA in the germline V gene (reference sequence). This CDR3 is CSAGPGVETQYF. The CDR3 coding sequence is TGCAGTGCTGGCCCGGGGGTGGAGACCCAGTACTTC.

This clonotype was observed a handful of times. Written as DNA, the CDR3 is TGTGCCAGCAGTGCACAGGGGGCGGGCGAGCAGTACTTC. Its translation: CASSAQGAGEQYF. The chain uses TRBV6-1 and TRBJ2-7; 9 bases map to TRBD1. The CDR3 runs 13 residues. The ends lost 4 bases at V and 6 bases at J; junction bases unmatched: 4. Germline V CDR1 and CDR2: MNHNS, SASEGT.

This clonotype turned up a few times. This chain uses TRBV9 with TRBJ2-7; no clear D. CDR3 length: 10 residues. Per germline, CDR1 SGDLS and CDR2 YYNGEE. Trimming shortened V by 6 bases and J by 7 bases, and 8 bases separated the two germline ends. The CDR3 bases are TGTGCCAGCACCCTGTCGGAGCAGTACTTC. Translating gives CASTLSEQYF.

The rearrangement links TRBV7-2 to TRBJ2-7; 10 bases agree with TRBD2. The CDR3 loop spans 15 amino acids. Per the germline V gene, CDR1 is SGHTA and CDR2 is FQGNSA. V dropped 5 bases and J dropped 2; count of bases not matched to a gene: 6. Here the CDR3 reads CASSTRTSGTYEQYF. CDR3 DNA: TGTGCCAGCAGCACGCGGACTAGCGGAACCTACGAGCAGTACTTC.

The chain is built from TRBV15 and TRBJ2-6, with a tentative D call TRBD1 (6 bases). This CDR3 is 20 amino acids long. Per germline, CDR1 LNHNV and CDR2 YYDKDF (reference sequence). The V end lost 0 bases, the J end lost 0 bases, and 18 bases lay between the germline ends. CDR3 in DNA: TGTGCCACCAGCAGAGATGCCACGTTGACAGGCAGCTCTGGGGCCAACGTCCTGACTTTC. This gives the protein CATSRDATLTGSSGANVLTF.

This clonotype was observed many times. The CDR3 coding sequence is TGTGCCACCGGGCCAGCCTCTTCCTTTCTGCTCCACTTT. Translating gives CATGPASSFLLHF. The chain combines TRBV2 with TRBJ1-6; D is undetermined. The germline CDR1 and CDR2 sequences are SNHLY and FYNNEI. The CDR3 has 13 residues. Trimming stripped 10 bases from V and 16 bases from J, with 23 bases between. Complete variable domain (other parts from reference TRBV2 and TRBJ1-6): EPEVTQTPSHQVTQMGQEVILRCVPISNHLYFYWYRQILGQKVEFLVSFYNNEISEKSEIFDDQFSVERPDGSNFTLKIRSTKLEDSAMYFCATGPASSFLLHFGNGTRLTVT.

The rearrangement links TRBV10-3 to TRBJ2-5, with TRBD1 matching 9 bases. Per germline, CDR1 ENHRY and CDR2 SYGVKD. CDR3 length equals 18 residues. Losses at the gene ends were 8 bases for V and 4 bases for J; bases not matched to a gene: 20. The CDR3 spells CAICYGSHRTGVSETQYF. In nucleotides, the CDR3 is TGTGCCATCTGTTACGGATCACACCGGACAGGGGTTTCAGAGACCCAGTACTTC.

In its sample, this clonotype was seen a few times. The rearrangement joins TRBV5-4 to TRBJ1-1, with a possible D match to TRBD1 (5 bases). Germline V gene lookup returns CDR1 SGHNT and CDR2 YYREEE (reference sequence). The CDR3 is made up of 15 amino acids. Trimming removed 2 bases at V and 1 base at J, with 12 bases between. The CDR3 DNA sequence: TGTGCCAGCAGCTTTTCAGCCGGGGCGAACACTGAAGCTTTCTTT. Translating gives CASSFSAGANTEAFF. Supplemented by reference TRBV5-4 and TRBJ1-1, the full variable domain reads ETGVTQSPTHLIKTRGQQVTLRCSSQSGHNTVSWYQQALGQGPQFIFQYYREEENGRGNFPPRFSGLQFPNYSSELNVNALELDDSALYLCASSFSAGANTEAFFGQGTRLTVV.

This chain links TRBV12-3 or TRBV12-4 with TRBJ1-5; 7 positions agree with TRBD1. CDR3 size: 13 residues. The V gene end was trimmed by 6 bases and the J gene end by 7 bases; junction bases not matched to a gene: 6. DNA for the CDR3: TGTGCCAGCAGCCAGGGGGGAAGACAGCCCCAGCATTTT. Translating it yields CASSQGGRQPQHF.

CDR3 sequence: CAISGSGLAYEQYF. For the CDR3, the DNA is TGTGCCATCAGTGGATCGGGCCTCGCCTACGAGCAGTACTTC. The rearrangement links TRBV10-3 to TRBJ2-7, with D unclear. Germline loops: CDR1 ENHRY, CDR2 SYGVKD. Trimming took 4 bases from V and 2 from J, leaving 12 bases between them. This CDR3 contains 14 residues.

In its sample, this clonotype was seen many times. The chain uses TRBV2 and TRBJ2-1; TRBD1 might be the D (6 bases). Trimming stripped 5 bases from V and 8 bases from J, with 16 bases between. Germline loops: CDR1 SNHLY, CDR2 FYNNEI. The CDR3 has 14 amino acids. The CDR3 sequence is CASSYVWGRDEQFF. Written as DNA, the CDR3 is TGTGCCAGCAGTTATGTGTGGGGGCGCGATGAGCAGTTCTTC.

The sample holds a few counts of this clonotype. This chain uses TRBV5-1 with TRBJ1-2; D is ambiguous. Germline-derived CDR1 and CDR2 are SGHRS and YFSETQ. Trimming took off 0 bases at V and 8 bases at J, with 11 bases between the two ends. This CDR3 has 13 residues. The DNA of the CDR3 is TGCGCCAGCAGCTTGGCTAGTCTGGAGGGCTACACCTTC. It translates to CASSLASLEGYTF.

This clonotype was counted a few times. CDR3 amino acids: CASSGSGTGKETQYF. Here the CDR3 DNA reads TGTGCCAGTAGTGGATCCGGGACAGGGAAAGAGACCCAGTACTTC. V usage is TRBV19 and J usage is TRBJ2-5, with 9 bases aligning to TRBD1. V gave up 5 bases and J gave up 3 bases; unmatched junction bases: 7. The CDR3 sequence is 15 residues long. CDR1 is LNHDA and CDR2 is SQIVND in the germline V gene (reference sequence).

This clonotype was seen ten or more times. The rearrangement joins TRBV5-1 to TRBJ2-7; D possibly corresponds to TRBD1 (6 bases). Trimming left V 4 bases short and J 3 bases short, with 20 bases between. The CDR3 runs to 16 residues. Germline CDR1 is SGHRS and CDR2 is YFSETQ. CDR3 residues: CASSLMPGQPHYEQYF. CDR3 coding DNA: TGCGCCAGCAGCCTCATGCCCGGACAGCCTCACTACGAGCAGTACTTC. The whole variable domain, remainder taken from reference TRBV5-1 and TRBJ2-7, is KAGVTQTPRYLIKTRGQQVTLSCSPISGHRSVSWYQQTPGQGLQFLFEYFSETQRNKGNFPGRFSGRQFSNSRSEMNVSTLELGDSALYLCASSLMPGQPHYEQYFGPGTRLTVT.

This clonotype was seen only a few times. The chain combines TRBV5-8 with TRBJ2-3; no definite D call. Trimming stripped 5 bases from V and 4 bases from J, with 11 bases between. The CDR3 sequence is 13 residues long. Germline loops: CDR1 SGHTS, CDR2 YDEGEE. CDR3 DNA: TGTGCCAGCAGAGGTGATAGGGCAGATACGCAGTATTTT. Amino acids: CASRGDRADTQYF.

The CDR3 sequence: CASSPGTGYSSYNEQFF. CDR3 bases: TGCGCCAGCAGCCCCGGGACAGGGTACAGCTCCTACAATGAGCAGTTCTTC. The V call is TRBV5-1, the J call TRBJ2-1; 9 bases align to TRBD1. The CDR3 is 17 amino acids. With 4 bases clipped from V and 0 bases from J, the junction kept 8 bases outside the gene matches. Germline lookup yields CDR1 SGHRS and CDR2 YFSETQ.

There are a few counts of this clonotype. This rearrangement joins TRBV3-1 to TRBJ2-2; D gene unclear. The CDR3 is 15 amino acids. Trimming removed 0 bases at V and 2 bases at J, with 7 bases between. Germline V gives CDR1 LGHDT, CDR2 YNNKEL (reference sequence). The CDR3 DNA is TGTGCCAGCAGCCAAGATTTTCCCAACACCGGGGAGCTGTTTTTT. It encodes CASSQDFPNTGELFF. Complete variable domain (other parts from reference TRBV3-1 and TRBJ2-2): DTAVSQTPKYLVTQMGNDKSIKCEQNLGHDTMYWYKQDSKKFLKIMFSYNNKELIINETVPNRFSPKSPDKAHLNLHINSLELGDSAVYFCASSQDFPNTGELFFGEGSRLTVL.

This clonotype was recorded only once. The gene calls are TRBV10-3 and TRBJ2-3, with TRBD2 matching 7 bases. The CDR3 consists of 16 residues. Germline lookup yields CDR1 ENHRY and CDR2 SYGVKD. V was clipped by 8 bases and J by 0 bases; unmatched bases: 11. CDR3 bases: TGTGCCATCTCCTCTTCCCGGGGGGTTAGCACAGATACGCAGTATTTT. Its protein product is CAISSSRGVSTDTQYF.

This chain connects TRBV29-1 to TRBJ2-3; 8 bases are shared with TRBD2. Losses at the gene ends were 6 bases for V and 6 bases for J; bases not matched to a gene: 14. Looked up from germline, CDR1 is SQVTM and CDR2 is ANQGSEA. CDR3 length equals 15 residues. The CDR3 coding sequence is TGCAGCGTCGCCCTCCGGGGGGGCGGCGGCGATACGCAGTATTTT. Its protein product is CSVALRGGGGDTQYF.

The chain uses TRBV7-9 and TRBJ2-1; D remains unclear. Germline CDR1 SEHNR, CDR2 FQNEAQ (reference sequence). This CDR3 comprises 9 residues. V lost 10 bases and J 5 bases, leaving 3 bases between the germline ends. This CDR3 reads CATNNEQFF. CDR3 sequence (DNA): TGTGCCACCAACAATGAGCAGTTCTTC.

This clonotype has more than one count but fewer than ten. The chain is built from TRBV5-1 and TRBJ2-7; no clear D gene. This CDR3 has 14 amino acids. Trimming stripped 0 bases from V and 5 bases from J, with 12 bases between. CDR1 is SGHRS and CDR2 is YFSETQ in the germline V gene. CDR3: CASSLDWVGDEQYF. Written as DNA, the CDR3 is TGCGCCAGCAGCTTGGACTGGGTTGGAGACGAGCAGTACTTC.

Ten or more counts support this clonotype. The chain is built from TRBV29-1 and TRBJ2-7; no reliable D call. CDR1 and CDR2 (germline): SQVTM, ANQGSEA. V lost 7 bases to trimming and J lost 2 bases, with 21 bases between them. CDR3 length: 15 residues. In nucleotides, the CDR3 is TGCAGCGCAGACAAAGGACCGCGGATGACCTACGAGCAGTACTTC. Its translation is CSADKGPRMTYEQYF.

The CDR3 is CASSLGGLGLGTQYF. In DNA form, the CDR3 reads TGTGCCAGCAGCTTAGGCGGGCTGGGGCTGGGTACGCAGTATTTT. The rearrangement links TRBV5-6 to TRBJ2-3; either TRBD1 or TRBD2 may supply D (5 bases each). This CDR3 spans 15 amino acids. CDR1 is SGHDT, CDR2 YYEEEE, per germline. The V end was cut by 2 bases, the J end by 8 bases, with 18 bases between.